Each of the 10 T cell receptor beta chains below was sequenced from the same sample in a study of cytomegalovirus exposure and HLA in healthy donors. The PCR contained 60 Vbeta and 13 Jbeta primers. TCRdb's table, derived via immunoSEQ multiplex PCR, lists solely in-frame clones and lacks some. The sample has about 160,000 clones; approximately 79% are singletons. Specimen: PBMCs. The receptors come from a woman in her forties or fifties in good health and CMV-seropositive.

This clone was seen a few times. The chain links TRBV6-5 to TRBJ1-4; D possibly corresponds to TRBD1 (5 bases). This CDR3 has 15 residues. Per the germline V gene, CDR1 is MNHEY and CDR2 is SVGAGI. Trimming removed 5 bases at V and 8 bases at J, with 18 bases between. CDR3 amino acids: CASSTSQPGYEKLFF. CDR3 nucleotide sequence: TGTGCCAGCAGTACCTCGCAGCCAGGGTACGAAAAACTGTTTTTT.

This clone came up once. The chain carries TRBV29-1 and TRBJ2-3; 14 bases are a match to TRBD2. Germline loops: CDR1 SQVTM, CDR2 ANQGSEA. This CDR3 comprises 15 residues. Trimming cost V 4 bases and J 6 bases; bases outside gene matches: 6. The DNA of the CDR3 is TGCAGCGTTGGACGACTAGCGGGGGGGTCCGATACGCAGTATTTT. Translated, it gives CSVGRLAGGSDTQYF.

The chain has TRBV5-6 and TRBJ2-7; D might be TRBD2 (5 bases). V lost 0 bases, J lost 3 bases, and 19 bases lay in between. This CDR3 contains 17 residues. Germline CDR1 and CDR2: SGHDT and YYEEEE. For the CDR3, the DNA is TGTGCCAGCAGCTTGGTTCATCGGGGATCAACGTTCTACGAGCAGTACTTC. This codes for CASSLVHRGSTFYEQYF.

The chain recombines TRBV28 with TRBJ2-2; 8 bases match TRBD2. V dropped 9 bases and J dropped 4; count of bases not matched to a gene: 10. The CDR3 is 15 amino acids. Per the germline V gene, CDR1 is MDHEN and CDR2 is SYDVKM. CDR3 coding DNA: TGTGCCAGTTCAAACGGGGGGGTCGGCACCGGGGAGCTGTTTTTT. Residues: CASSNGGVGTGELFF.

CDR3 region: CASSGDPGSLRSYGYTF. The CDR3 nucleotides are TGTGCCAGCAGTGGGGATCCGGGATCCCTGCGGAGCTATGGCTACACCTTC. This chain links TRBV6-1 with TRBJ1-2; D is uncertain. The CDR3 runs 17 residues. Germline CDR1 and CDR2: MNHNS and SASEGT. Trimming stripped 4 bases from V and 4 bases from J, with 22 bases between.

The rearrangement links TRBV10-2 to TRBJ2-3; 8 positions match TRBD2. J gave up 3 bases and V 5 bases, and 10 bases lay outside the gene matches. The CDR3 runs 16 residues. Germline-derived CDR1 and CDR2 are WSHSY and SAAADI. The CDR3: CASSSGGRRWTDTQYF. In DNA form, the CDR3 reads TGCGCCAGCAGTTCGGGCGGGAGGAGGTGGACAGATACGCAGTATTTT.

The chain employs TRBV27 and TRBJ2-1; 8 nucleotides line up with TRBD2. J gave up 4 bases and V 6 bases, and 5 bases lay outside the gene matches. Germline V gene data show CDR1 as MNHEY and CDR2 as SMNVEV (reference sequence). This CDR3 region has 14 residues. The CDR3 here is CASSPGGAYNEQFF. In DNA, the CDR3 is TGTGCCAGCAGCCCCGGGGGGGCGTACAATGAGCAGTTCTTC.

The V gene is TRBV4-1, the J gene TRBJ2-7; TRBD2 is a possible D gene (6 bases). V was shortened by 1 base and J by 0 bases, with 13 bases between the two germline ends. Germline assignment: CDR1 MGHRA and CDR2 YSYEKL. The CDR3 sequence is 16 residues long. The CDR3: CASSQVGGASSYEQYF. The CDR3 nucleotides are TGCGCCAGCAGCCAAGTTGGAGGGGCCAGCTCCTACGAGCAGTACTTC.

The gene calls are TRBV7-8 and TRBJ2-3; maybe TRBD2 (5 bases). CDR3 size: 18 residues. Trimming stripped 5 bases from V and 0 bases from J, with 21 bases between. Per the germline V gene, CDR1 is SGHVS and CDR2 is FQNEAQ. The DNA for the CDR3 is TGTGCCAGCAGCCCCAGCACTAGACTATCAACTAGCACAGATACGCAGTATTTT. Translating it yields CASSPSTRLSTSTDTQYF. Using reference TRBV7-8 and TRBJ2-3 for the parts outside the CDR3, the full variable domain is GAGVSQSPRYKVAKRGQDVALRCDPISGHVSLFWYQQALGQGPEFLTYFQNEAQLDKSGLPSDRFFAERPEGSVSTLKIQRTQQEDSAVYLCASSPSTRLSTSTDTQYFGPGTRLTVL.

The V gene is TRBV7-2, the J gene TRBJ2-2; possible D gene TRBD1, 5 bases. Germline V lookup: CDR1 SGHTA, CDR2 FQGNSA. Trimming took off 0 bases at V and 0 bases at J, with 5 bases between the two ends. CDR3 length equals 15 residues. The CDR3 here is CASSLAGPNTGELFF. In DNA, the CDR3 is TGTGCCAGCAGCTTAGCGGGGCCGAACACCGGGGAGCTGTTTTTT.